This T cell receptor (beta chain) was captured by sequencing in a study of shared clonotypes between healthy human individuals. The repertoire was sequenced with immunoSEQ multiplex PCR; TCRdb's copy has only in-frame clones and lacks some. The top ten clones hold around 0.37% of a sample with around 2.5 million clones, approximately 93% of them seen once. This CDR3 comprises 13 residues. V shed 1 base and J shed 0 bases, with 5 bases lying between them. Germline V gives CDR1 SGHRS, CDR2 YFSETQ. The origin of this receptor is a man between 18 and 35 years old in good health. Some clones in this sample may be carry-over from other donors' samples. Specimen: naive CD4+ T cells from PBMCs. Subset reported: CD45RA+ positively selected. The chain employs TRBV5-1 and TRBJ2-7; unclear D gene. CDR3 sequence reads: CASSLFYSYEQYF. The CDR3 DNA is TGCGCCAGCAGCTTGTTCTACTCCTACGAGCAGTACTTC.